This TCR beta chain was documented in a study of CD8+CD57+ T cells in acquired aplastic anemia. Genomic DNA constituted the template upon which TCR beta VDJ and CDR3 profiling was performed. TCRdb analysed the reads with MiXCR anew, one entry per CDR3 protein. Of roughly 280,000 distinct CDR3 sequences in the sample, 45% to 65% were seen once. Germline CDR1 DFQATT, CDR2 SNEGSKA (reference sequence). CDR3 length: 12 residues. Selection for sequencing was limited to patients who had shown CD8+CD57+ cell expansion by flow cytometry. Note on this clonotype: The junction departs from germline at one end; a sequencing error may be responsible.

The chain employs TRBV20-1 and TRBJ2-5, with 11 positions matching TRBD2. The sample comprised sorted CD4+, CD8+, or CD8+CD57+ T cells (not recorded which) from PBMCs. The sequence was collected from a human donor with aplastic anemia. The CDR3 region has the DNA TGCAGTGCTAGAGGAGTAGCGGGGGGGCCGGGGTTC. It is translated as CSARGVAGGPGF.